The 30 T cell receptor beta chains reported below all come from one sample, sequenced in a study of control samples from healthy donors and cancer patients (dated by TCRdb to 2020 to 2021). Library preparation employed the immunoSEQ multiplex PCR assay. Sourced from immuneACCESS, this table was stored by TCRdb with only in-frame sequences that have V and J called. A share of the clones is absent; for the studies checked, an unresolved V gene accounts for under half, and the remainder has no known explanation. For this sample there are about 150,000 clones; around 88% appear just once. Together, the top ten hold 1.5% to 2% of the sample. What was sequenced was blood. These receptors were obtained from a man between 18 and 35 years old in good health.

The chain employs TRBV5-6 and TRBJ1-1; D gene unclear. CDR1 and CDR2 (germline): SGHDT, YYEEEE. CDR3 length: 13 amino acids. V gave up 0 bases and J gave up 7 bases, with 10 bases separating them. This CDR3 is CASSLEADYEAFF. CDR3 nucleotide sequence: TGTGCCAGCAGCTTGGAGGCAGACTATGAAGCTTTCTTT.

This chain uses TRBV6-5 with TRBJ2-3, with 7 nucleotides matching TRBD2. Trimming at V came to 7 bases and at J to 0 bases, leaving 7 bases not matched to a gene. CDR3 size: 15 residues. CDR1 and CDR2 from the germline V gene are MNHEY and SVGAGI. The CDR3 sequence: CASTRLAGSTDTQYF. Here the CDR3 DNA reads TGTGCCAGCACCAGACTAGCCGGCAGCACAGATACGCAGTATTTT.

This clone appeared a single time. V is TRBV27 and J is TRBJ1-4, with D unclear. The CDR3 spans 15 residues. CDR1 is MNHEY and CDR2 is SMNVEV in the germline V gene (reference sequence). V was clipped by 3 bases and J by 0 bases, with 8 bases between them. This CDR3 is CASSLTFATNEKLFF. CDR3 DNA sequence: TGTGCCAGCAGTTTGACATTTGCAACTAATGAAAAACTGTTTTTT.

The gene calls are TRBV28 and TRBJ1-5, with TRBD1 identical over 7 bases. This CDR3 region has 16 residues. J gave up 2 bases and V 5 bases, and 9 bases lay outside the gene matches. Germline V gene lookup returns CDR1 MDHEN and CDR2 SYDVKM. The CDR3 region has the DNA TGTGCCAGCAGTCTCGACAGGGATGGGGGCAATCAGCCCCAGCATTTT. The encoded protein is CASSLDRDGGNQPQHF.

This clone was seen ten or more times. The chain combines TRBV21-1 with TRBJ1-5; TRBD1, as called in the table, went unchecked against the DNA. TRBV21-1 constitutes a pseudogene. The CDR3 sequence is 15 residues long. CDR3 nucleotides: TGTGCCAGCAGCAATCAGGGCATAGGCAATCAGCCCCAGCATTTT. Its protein product is CASSNQGIGNQPQHF.

The chain uses TRBV14 and TRBJ2-3; D is undetermined. V gave up 3 bases and J gave up 5 bases, with 6 bases separating them. This CDR3 is built from 12 residues. CDR1 is SGHDN, CDR2 FVKESK, per germline. CDR3 nucleotides: TGTGCCAGCAGCCAGGGGATAGATACGCAGTATTTT. It is translated as CASSQGIDTQYF.

This sequence joins TRBV2 and TRBJ2-5, with D uncertain. The CDR3 has 11 amino acids. Looked up from germline, CDR1 is SNHLY and CDR2 is FYNNEI. V lost 6 bases, J lost 4 bases, and 6 bases lay in between. The CDR3 reads CASRLVETQYF. As DNA, the CDR3 is TGTGCCAGCAGGCTGGTAGAGACCCAGTACTTC.

This sequence joins TRBV19 and TRBJ2-2; D gene ambiguous. The CDR3 covers 17 residues. Per germline, CDR1 LNHDA and CDR2 SQIVND (reference sequence). Deletions cut 5 bases from V and 3 bases from J, with 19 bases between. The CDR3 loop reads CASSPIFTGSDTGELFF. As DNA, the CDR3 is TGTGCCAGTAGTCCGATATTTACCGGGTCGGACACCGGGGAGCTGTTTTTT. The variable domain in full, with the rest retrieved from reference TRBV19 and TRBJ2-2, is DGGITQSPKYLFRKEGQNVTLSCEQNLNHDAMYWYRQDPGQGLRLIYYSQIVNDFQKGDIAEGYSVSREKKESFPLTVTSAQKNPTAFYLCASSPIFTGSDTGELFFGEGSRLTVL.

Comments on this clone: At one end, the junction sequence differs from germline, possibly due to a read error. At the DNA level, this CDR3 is encoded by other sequences in the same sample as well. The chain carries TRBV19 and TRBJ1-1; D is possibly TRBD1 (6 bases). The CDR3 is 15 amino acids. Germline loops: CDR1 LNHDA, CDR2 SQIVND (reference sequence). The CDR3 loop reads CASSPPRGRDTEAFF. The CDR3 DNA is TGTGCCAGTAGTCCGCCCCGGGGGAGGGACACCGAAGCTTTCTTT.

The chain joins TRBV6-5 to TRBJ1-2; 7 bases match TRBD1. Germline CDR1 is MNHEY and CDR2 is SVGAGI. The CDR3 is 15 residues long. Trimming took 0 bases from V and 1 from J; bases not matched to a gene: 2. CDR3 in DNA: TGTGCCAGCAGTTACTCCCACAGGGGTAACTATGGCTACACCTTC. The encoded protein is CASSYSHRGNYGYTF.

The V and J genes are TRBV3-1 (or the pseudogene TRBV3-2) and TRBJ2-2, with D maybe TRBD2 (7 bases). The CDR3 loop spans 16 amino acids. The germline gives CDR1 LGHDT, CDR2 YNNKEL (reference sequence). V was cut by 1 base and J by 0 bases, with 9 bases left in between. CDR3 region: CASSQVGGPNTGELFF. CDR3 DNA sequence: TGTGCCAGCAGCCAAGTCGGGGGGCCGAACACCGGGGAGCTGTTTTTT.

This chain uses TRBV6-2 or TRBV6-3 with TRBJ2-4, with 8 bases lining up with TRBD1. Trimming cost V 4 bases and J 0 bases; bases outside gene matches: 5. Germline V gives CDR1 MNHEY, CDR2 SVGEGT. The CDR3 spans 16 residues. This CDR3 is CASSSPDRVAKNIQYF. The CDR3 DNA reads as TGTGCCAGCAGTTCGCCGGACAGGGTAGCCAAAAACATTCAGTACTTC.

This rearrangement joins TRBV9 to TRBJ2-2, with D tentatively TRBD1 (6 bases). Trimming cost V 4 bases and J 5 bases, with 12 bases left between them. CDR1 and CDR2 (germline): SGDLS, YYNGEE. CDR3 length: 14 residues. The CDR3 sequence: CASSNTGLTGELFF. The CDR3, as DNA: TGTGCCAGCAGCAATACAGGGTTGACCGGGGAGCTGTTTTTT.

The genes are TRBV7-9 and TRBJ2-2, with 9 bases aligning to TRBD1. The CDR3 is made up of 16 amino acids. Per germline, CDR1 SEHNR and CDR2 FQNEAQ (reference sequence). Trimming cost V 5 bases and J 6 bases; bases outside gene matches: 10. In nucleotides, the CDR3 is TGTGCCAGCAGCGGCTCCGGGACAGGGAGATCCGGGGAGCTGTTTTTT. Translating gives CASSGSGTGRSGELFF.

This chain uses TRBV7-8 with TRBJ2-7, with 10 bases identical to TRBD2. V shed 2 bases and J 3 bases; nucleotides not matched to a gene: 7. Germline V gene lookup returns CDR1 SGHVS and CDR2 FQNEAQ. The CDR3 contains 16 residues. The CDR3 DNA sequence: TGTGCCAGCAGCTTAACTAGCGGGGTGACGGGCTACGAGCAGTACTTC. Translating gives CASSLTSGVTGYEQYF.

The rearrangement uses TRBV29-1 and TRBJ1-1, with D possibly TRBD1 on 5 matching bases. From germline, CDR1 is SQVTM and CDR2 ANQGSEA. Trimming took off 7 bases at V and 7 bases at J, with 10 bases between the two ends. The CDR3 extends over 10 amino acids. The CDR3 DNA reads as TGCAGCGCCGGGGACCTTGAAGCTTTCTTT. Its protein product is CSAGDLEAFF.

J is TRBJ2-3 and V is TRBV9; the match to TRBD1 covers 7 bases. The CDR3 spans 15 residues. Germline-derived CDR1 and CDR2 are SGDLS and YYNGEE. The ends lost 3 bases at V and 3 bases at J; junction bases unmatched: 7. CDR3: CASSATGKVTDTQYF. CDR3 bases: TGTGCCAGCAGCGCGACAGGGAAGGTGACAGATACGCAGTATTTT. The whole variable domain, remainder taken from reference TRBV9 and TRBJ2-3, is DSGVTQTPKHLITATGQRVTLRCSPRSGDLSVYWYQQSLDQGLQFLIQYYNGEERAKGNILERFSAQQFPDLHSELNLSSLELGDSALYFCASSATGKVTDTQYFGPGTRLTVL.

The chain carries TRBV5-4 and TRBJ2-3; the match to TRBD2 covers 15 bases. The CDR3 is made up of 17 amino acids. Per the germline V gene, CDR1 is SGHNT and CDR2 is YYREEE (reference sequence). Trimming cost V 3 bases and J 3 bases; bases outside gene matches: 5. CDR3 sequence reads: CASSWGLAGGGTDTQYF. The CDR3 nucleotides are TGTGCCAGCAGCTGGGGACTAGCGGGGGGCGGGACAGATACGCAGTATTTT. Combining the CDR3 with reference TRBV5-4 and TRBJ2-3 gives the whole variable domain ETGVTQSPTHLIKTRGQQVTLRCSSQSGHNTVSWYQQALGQGPQFIFQYYREEENGRGNFPPRFSGLQFPNYSSELNVNALELDDSALYLCASSWGLAGGGTDTQYFGPGTRLTVL.

The CDR3 region has the DNA TGTGCCAGCAGCTTCCCGGGGAGGGAGACCCAGTACTTC. Translation: CASSFPGRETQYF. The chain carries TRBV5-4 and TRBJ2-5, with D possibly TRBD2 on 6 matching bases. Germline-derived CDR1 and CDR2 are SGHNT and YYREEE (reference sequence). The CDR3 contains 13 residues. V was clipped by 2 bases and J by 5 bases, with 10 bases between them.

This clone has only a few counts. J is TRBJ1-1 and V is TRBV6-2 or TRBV6-3; D is unresolved. Germline V gives CDR1 MNHEY, CDR2 SVGEGT. Trimming pared 2 bases from V and 3 bases from J, leaving 1 base between. This CDR3 region has 11 residues. The CDR3 DNA sequence: TGTGCCAGCAGTTACGACACTGAAGCTTTCTTT. Translated, it gives CASSYDTEAFF.

This sequence joins TRBV4-2 and TRBJ1-6, with D perhaps TRBD1 (6 bases). The CDR3 spans 17 residues. The germline V gene encodes CDR1 LGHNA and CDR2 YNFKEQ. The germline V and J ends were trimmed by 3 bases and 10 bases, with 22 bases remaining between them. The CDR3 region is CASSQGGTGTSASPLHF. The CDR3, as DNA: TGTGCCAGCAGCCAGGGGGGAACCGGGACAAGCGCCTCACCCCTCCACTTT.

V and J are TRBV5-1 and TRBJ1-2, with a tentative D call TRBD1 (5 bases). V was shortened by 0 bases and J by 3 bases, with 12 bases between the two germline ends. Germline CDR1 reads SGHRS; CDR2 reads YFSETQ. CDR3 length: 15 residues. CDR3 in amino acids: CASSLEGRSDYGYTF. In DNA form, the CDR3 reads TGCGCCAGCAGCTTGGAGGGACGGTCTGACTATGGCTACACCTTC. Together with reference TRBV5-1 and TRBJ1-2, the CDR3 gives the full variable domain: KAGVTQTPRYLIKTRGQQVTLSCSPISGHRSVSWYQQTPGQGLQFLFEYFSETQRNKGNFPGRFSGRQFSNSRSEMNVSTLELGDSALYLCASSLEGRSDYGYTFGSGTRLTVV.

This clone was counted between two and nine times. The chain carries TRBV7-8 and TRBJ2-3, with D hard to call. The CDR3 spans 11 residues. V was pared by 6 bases and J by 5 bases, with 6 bases between. Per germline, CDR1 SGHVS and CDR2 FQNEAQ. Written as DNA, the CDR3 is TGTGCCAGCAGTTTTGGAGATACGCAGTATTTT. It codes for CASSFGDTQYF. Variable domain in full (rest from reference TRBV7-8 and TRBJ2-3): GAGVSQSPRYKVAKRGQDVALRCDPISGHVSLFWYQQALGQGPEFLTYFQNEAQLDKSGLPSDRFFAERPEGSVSTLKIQRTQQEDSAVYLCASSFGDTQYFGPGTRLTVL.

The chain links TRBV24-1 to TRBJ2-7, with D tentatively TRBD1 (6 bases). The V end was cut by 2 bases, the J end by 8 bases, with 15 bases between. The CDR3 extends over 14 amino acids. CDR1 is KGHDR, CDR2 SFDVKD, per germline. CDR3 loop: CATSDSPQGFKQYF. The DNA for the CDR3 is TGTGCCACCAGTGATTCACCCCAGGGGTTCAAGCAGTACTTC.

The genes are TRBV5-1 and TRBJ2-1; TRBD2 agrees at 10 bases. CDR3 length equals 17 residues. In germline, CDR1 is SGHRS, CDR2 YFSETQ. The V and J ends lost 5 bases and 10 bases, in that order; junction bases with no gene match: 18. Here the CDR3 reads CASRAYFSGGMEREQFF. DNA for the CDR3: TGCGCCAGCAGGGCCTATTTTAGCGGGGGGATGGAGCGGGAGCAGTTCTTC.

The genes are TRBV5-5 and TRBJ2-7, with 7 bases that match TRBD1. Germline CDR1 is SGHKS and CDR2 is YYEKEE (reference sequence). The CDR3 is 14 amino acids. V was pared by 5 bases and J by 0 bases, with 5 bases of the junction left unmatched. Here the CDR3 reads CASRPWDSSYEQYF. The CDR3 coding sequence is TGTGCCAGCAGACCTTGGGACAGCTCCTACGAGCAGTACTTC.

The genes are TRBV7-9 and TRBJ2-7; TRBD1 matches at 7 bases. Per the germline V gene, CDR1 is SEHNR and CDR2 is FQNEAQ (reference sequence). The CDR3 length is 14 residues. With V trimmed by 0 bases and J by 7 bases, 6 bases remained unmatched. CDR3 bases: TGTGCCAGCAGCTTAGCAGGGGGCGAGAGGGAGCAGTACTTC. Its translation is CASSLAGGEREQYF.

The chain is built from TRBV28 and TRBJ2-1; TRBD2 agrees at 10 bases. Germline trimming cut 4 bases from V and 1 base from J; bases unmatched to any gene: 10. CDR3 length equals 18 residues. CDR1 and CDR2 from the germline V gene are MDHEN and SYDVKM. The CDR3 loop is CASSSTTRTSGSYNEQFF. The CDR3 DNA reads as TGTGCCAGCAGTTCGACAACCCGGACTAGCGGTTCCTACAATGAGCAGTTCTTC.

The rearrangement uses TRBV19 and TRBJ2-6, with a tentative D call TRBD1 (5 bases). CDR3 length: 15 amino acids. Germline lookup yields CDR1 LNHDA and CDR2 SQIVND (reference sequence). V was trimmed by 3 bases and J by 2 bases, leaving 8 bases between them. CDR3 in amino acids: CASSISRAGANVLTF. The DNA for the CDR3 is TGTGCCAGTAGTATCAGCAGGGCTGGGGCCAACGTCCTGACTTTC.

The chain carries TRBV3-1 (or the pseudogene TRBV3-2) and TRBJ2-5; D might be TRBD2 (6 bases). The CDR3 spans 13 residues. Germline assignment: CDR1 LGHDT and CDR2 YNNKEL (reference sequence). V was cut by 6 bases and J by 3 bases, with 11 bases left in between. For the CDR3, the DNA is TGTGCCAGCAGACACGGACTAAAAGAGACCCAGTACTTC. Protein sequence: CASRHGLKETQYF.